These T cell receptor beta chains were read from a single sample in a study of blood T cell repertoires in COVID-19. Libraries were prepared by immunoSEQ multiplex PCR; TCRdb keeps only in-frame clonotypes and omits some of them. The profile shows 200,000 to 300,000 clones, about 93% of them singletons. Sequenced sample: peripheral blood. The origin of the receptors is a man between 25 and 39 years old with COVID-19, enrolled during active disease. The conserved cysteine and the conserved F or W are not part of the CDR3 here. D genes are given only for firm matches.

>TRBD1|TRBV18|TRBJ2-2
ASSPGQPLGSGELF
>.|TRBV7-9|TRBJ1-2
ASSSNPGSYGYT
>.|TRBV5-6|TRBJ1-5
ASSYGGSNQPQH
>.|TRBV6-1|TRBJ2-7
ASSEDRTSYEQY
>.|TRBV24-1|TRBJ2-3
ATSDLQGGADTQY
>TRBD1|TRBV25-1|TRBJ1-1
ASSEGQGMNTEAF
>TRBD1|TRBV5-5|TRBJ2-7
ASSVPGQGDEQY
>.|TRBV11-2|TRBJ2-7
ASSSQGSRDYEQY
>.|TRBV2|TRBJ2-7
ASSDTGTYEQY
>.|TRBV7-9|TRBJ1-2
ASSSLDRNNYGYT